The 21 T cell receptor beta chains below come from one sample, sequenced in a study of monozygotic twins with inflammatory bowel disease. TCRdb re-called the 5' RACE reads and gives one entry per CDR3 protein, without DNA. The sample holds some 150,000 distinct CDR3 sequences. Source material: blood. These receptors all come from a human donor with ulcerative colitis or Crohn's disease, or a healthy co-twin of an affected twin (not recorded which).

J is TRBJ1-6 and V is TRBV20-1; the TRBD1 assignment by TCRdb is unverifiable without DNA. CDR3 length: 16 residues. Germline lookup yields CDR1 DFQATT and CDR2 SNEGSKA (reference sequence). The CDR3 protein is CSAREPPLGSYSPLHF.

V and J are TRBV5-8 and TRBJ2-1; absent DNA, TCRdb's TRBD1 call cannot be checked. The CDR3 length is 13 residues. Germline-derived CDR1 and CDR2 are SGHTS and YDEGEE. The CDR3: CASSWRRDGEQFF.

This chain joins TRBV6-4 and TRBJ2-2. CDR1 is MRHNA and CDR2 is SNTAGT in the germline V gene. This CDR3 region has 16 residues. The CDR3 here is CASSDSTELGTGELFF.

The chain combines TRBV9 with TRBJ2-7; TCRdb's D call, TRBD1, is unchecked because there is no DNA. There are 16 residues in the CDR3. Germline V gene lookup returns CDR1 SGDLS and CDR2 YYNGEE. CDR3 sequence: CASSVEGTGVPTEQYF.

The chain has TRBV7-2 and TRBJ2-1; the TCRdb D gene call, TRBD2, has no DNA to confirm it. The CDR3 contains 14 residues. CDR1 SGHTA and CDR2 FQGNSA come from the germline V gene. The CDR3 sequence: CASSTGLAGAKQFF.

This sequence joins TRBV5-5 and TRBJ2-3; TCRdb designates TRBD2, a call that cannot be tested without DNA. Germline loops: CDR1 SGHKS, CDR2 YYEKEE (reference sequence). This CDR3 contains 16 residues. The CDR3 sequence is CASRFPGLADTDTQYF.

The V and J genes are TRBV5-8 and TRBJ2-4; without DNA, the TCRdb call of TRBD1 cannot be checked. The CDR3 loop spans 13 amino acids. The germline V gene encodes CDR1 SGHTS and CDR2 YDEGEE. This chain's CDR3 is CASSSGAGNVQYF.

The rearrangement uses TRBV5-1 and TRBJ1-1; TCRdb reports TRBD1, a call that lacks DNA to check it against. The CDR3 is made up of 15 amino acids. Germline V gene sequence: CDR1 SGHRS, CDR2 YFSETQ. CDR3: CASSLTRGENTEAFF.

This chain joins TRBV6-6 and TRBJ2-5. The length of the CDR3 is 14 residues. Germline V gives CDR1 MNHNY, CDR2 SVGAGI (reference sequence). CDR3 in amino acids: CASSYTGYQETQYF.

The rearrangement uses TRBV15 and TRBJ1-1; without DNA, the TCRdb call of TRBD1 cannot be checked. Per germline, CDR1 LNHNV and CDR2 YYDKDF (reference sequence). The CDR3 has 14 residues. The CDR3 reads CATNPSGHNTEAFF.

The chain joins TRBV6-5 to TRBJ2-2; TCRdb outputs TRBD1, but without DNA this stays unchecked. Germline CDR1 reads MNHEY; CDR2 reads SVGAGI. This CDR3 has 18 amino acids. CDR3 in amino acids: CASSYLPPGTGGVGELFF.

The chain combines TRBV4-1 with TRBJ2-3; as DNA is missing, the TRBD2 call by TCRdb cannot be tested. Germline CDR1 and CDR2: MGHRA and YSYEKL. The CDR3 contains 17 residues. The CDR3 region is CASSQDLGQGGRNTQYF.

This chain connects TRBV5-1 to TRBJ2-1. The CDR3 runs to 14 residues. Germline assignment: CDR1 SGHRS and CDR2 YFSETQ. CDR3 sequence reads: CASSFGLAGNEQFF.

CDR3 loop: CASSLLGTASYEQYF. V is TRBV5-1 and J is TRBJ2-7; checking the TCRdb D call of TRBD1 is not possible without DNA. There are 15 residues in the CDR3. Germline V gene data show CDR1 as SGHRS and CDR2 as YFSETQ. Using reference TRBV5-1 and TRBJ2-7 for the parts outside the CDR3, the full variable domain is KAGVTQTPRYLIKTRGQQVTLSCSPISGHRSVSWYQQTPGQGLQFLFEYFSETQRNKGNFPGRFSGRQFSNSRSEMNVSTLELGDSALYLCASSLLGTASYEQYFGPGTRLTVT.

This chain uses TRBV25-1 with TRBJ2-1; TCRdb's D call of TRBD2 is untestable without DNA. Per germline, CDR1 MGHDK and CDR2 SYGVNS. The CDR3 is 19 amino acids. The chain's CDR3 is CASSGSGASGRTSYNEQFF.

The J gene is TRBJ2-1, the V gene TRBV14; TCRdb's D call, TRBD2, is unchecked because there is no DNA. CDR3 length equals 15 residues. Germline CDR1 SGHDN, CDR2 FVKESK. The CDR3 loop reads CASSQGLAGNNEQFF.

The chain is built from TRBV12-3 or TRBV12-4 and TRBJ2-7; the D call from TCRdb, TRBD1, cannot be confirmed without DNA. The CDR3 covers 12 residues. CDR3 sequence reads: CASNLQGPEQYF.

The gene calls are TRBV12-3 or TRBV12-4 and TRBJ1-5; the TCRdb call, TRBD1, lacks DNA for checking. There are 12 residues in the CDR3. CDR3 amino acids: CASSLVGGTQHF.

The V and J genes are TRBV19 and TRBJ2-1; the TCRdb D gene call, TRBD1, has no DNA to confirm it. Per the germline V gene, CDR1 is LNHDA and CDR2 is SQIVND (reference sequence). The CDR3 spans 16 residues. The CDR3 region is CASQRGGISLSNEQFF.

The chain carries TRBV5-6 and TRBJ1-3. This CDR3 contains 15 residues. Germline-derived CDR1 and CDR2 are SGHDT and YYEEEE. The chain's CDR3 is CASSWQGVSGNTIYF.

The V gene is TRBV6-5, the J gene TRBJ1-5. Germline loops: CDR1 MNHEY, CDR2 SVGAGI. The CDR3 loop spans 15 amino acids. CDR3 region: CASRTVGERGQPQHF.